The present T cell receptor (beta chain) was sequenced within a study of CD8 T cell repertoires and HIV-1 epitope variants. Turning to the study itself: Each of Twenty-five Gag and Nef epitope peptides stimulated a separate culture. Tested: three Gag epitope families, Nef HW9 and YT9. T cells were cultured for 10 days with cytokines added on days 3 and 7.

The V gene lost 3 bases and the J gene lost 4 bases, with 6 bases spanning the gap. Germline V gene sequence: CDR1 SNHLY, CDR2 FYNNEI. The CDR3 has 13 residues. Clones were sequenced by immunoSEQ multiplex PCR, and TCRdb holds only the in-frame ones, with some missing. The repertoire holds tens of thousands of clones, with more than 65% as singletons. This chain connects TRBV2 to TRBJ2-2; D gene uncertain. Material for sequencing was uncultured baseline CD8+ T cells from peripheral blood mononuclear cells (PBMCs). The TCR sequence derives from a male donor with HIV. As DNA, the CDR3 is TGTGCCAGCAGTGAGGTGGTCACCGGGGAGCTGTTTTTT. Translated: CASSEVVTGELFF.